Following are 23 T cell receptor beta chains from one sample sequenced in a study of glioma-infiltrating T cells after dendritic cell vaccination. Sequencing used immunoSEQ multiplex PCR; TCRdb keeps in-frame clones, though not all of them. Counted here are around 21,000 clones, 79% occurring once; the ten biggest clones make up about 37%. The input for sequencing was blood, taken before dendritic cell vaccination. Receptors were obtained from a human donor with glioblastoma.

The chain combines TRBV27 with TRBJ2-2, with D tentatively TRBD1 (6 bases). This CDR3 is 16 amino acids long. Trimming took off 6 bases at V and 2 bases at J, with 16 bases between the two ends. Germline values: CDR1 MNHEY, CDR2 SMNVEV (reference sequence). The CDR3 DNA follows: TGTGCCAGCAGACTCGTGACAGGCCGAAACACCGGGGAGCTGTTTTTT. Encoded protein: CASRLVTGRNTGELFF.

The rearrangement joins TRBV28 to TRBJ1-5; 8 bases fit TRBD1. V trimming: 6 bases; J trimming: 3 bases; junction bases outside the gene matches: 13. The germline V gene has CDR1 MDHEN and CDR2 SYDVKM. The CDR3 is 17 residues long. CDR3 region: CASSRLTWTGPNQPQHF. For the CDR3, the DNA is TGTGCCAGCAGCCGACTAACTTGGACAGGGCCCAATCAGCCCCAGCATTTT.

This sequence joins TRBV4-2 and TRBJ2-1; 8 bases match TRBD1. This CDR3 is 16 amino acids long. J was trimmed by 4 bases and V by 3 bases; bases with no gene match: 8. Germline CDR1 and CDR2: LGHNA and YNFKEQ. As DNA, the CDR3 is TGTGCCAGCAGCCAGGACGGGACAGGTCCTTACAATGAGCAGTTCTTC. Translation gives CASSQDGTGPYNEQFF.

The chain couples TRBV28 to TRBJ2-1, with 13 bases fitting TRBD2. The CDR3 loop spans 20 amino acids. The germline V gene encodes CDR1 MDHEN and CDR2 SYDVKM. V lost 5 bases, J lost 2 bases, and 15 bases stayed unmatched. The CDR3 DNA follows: TGTGCCAGCAGTATTGGACTAGCGGGAGCTGGGGGCTCCACCTACAATGAGCAGTTCTTC. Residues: CASSIGLAGAGGSTYNEQFF.

This CDR3 is CASSILAGGVDTQYF. CDR3 coding DNA: TGTGCCAGCAGCATTCTAGCGGGAGGGGTAGATACGCAGTATTTT. The rearrangement joins TRBV11-2 to TRBJ2-3; 12 bases align to TRBD2. Germline V gives CDR1 SGHAT, CDR2 FQNNGV. This CDR3 comprises 15 residues. With V trimmed by 5 bases and J by 5 bases, 5 bases remained unmatched.

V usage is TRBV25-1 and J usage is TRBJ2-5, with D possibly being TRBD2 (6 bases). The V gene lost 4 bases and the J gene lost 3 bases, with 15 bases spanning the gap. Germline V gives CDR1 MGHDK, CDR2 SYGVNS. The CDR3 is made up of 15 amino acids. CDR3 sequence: CASSASGVLKETQYF. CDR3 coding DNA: TGTGCCAGCAGTGCATCGGGAGTCCTTAAAGAGACCCAGTACTTC. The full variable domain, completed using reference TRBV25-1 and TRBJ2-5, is EADIYQTPRYLVIGTGKKITLECSQTMGHDKMYWYQQDPGMELHLIHYSYGVNSTEKGDLSSESTVSRIRTEHFPLTLESARPSHTSQYLCASSASGVLKETQYFGPGTRLLVL.

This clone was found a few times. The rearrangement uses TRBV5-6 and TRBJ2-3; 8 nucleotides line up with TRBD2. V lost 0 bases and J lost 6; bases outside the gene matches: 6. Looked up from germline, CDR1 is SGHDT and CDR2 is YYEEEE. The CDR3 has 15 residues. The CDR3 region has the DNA TGTGCCAGCAGCTTGGGAGCGGGAGTAAAGGATACGCAGTATTTT. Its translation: CASSLGAGVKDTQYF.

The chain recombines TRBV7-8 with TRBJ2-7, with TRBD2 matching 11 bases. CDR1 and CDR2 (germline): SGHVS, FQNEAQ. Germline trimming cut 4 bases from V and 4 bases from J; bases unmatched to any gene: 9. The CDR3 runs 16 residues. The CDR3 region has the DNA TGTGCCAGCAGCTCAACTCGACTAGCGGGACCTTACGAGCAGTACTTC. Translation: CASSSTRLAGPYEQYF.

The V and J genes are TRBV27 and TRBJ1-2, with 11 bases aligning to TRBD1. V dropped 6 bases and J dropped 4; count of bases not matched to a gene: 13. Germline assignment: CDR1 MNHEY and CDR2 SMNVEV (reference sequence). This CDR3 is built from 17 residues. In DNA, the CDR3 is TGTGCCAGCAGCTTCCGGACAGGGGGCGAGGCCCCCTATGGCTACACCTTC. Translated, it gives CASSFRTGGEAPYGYTF.

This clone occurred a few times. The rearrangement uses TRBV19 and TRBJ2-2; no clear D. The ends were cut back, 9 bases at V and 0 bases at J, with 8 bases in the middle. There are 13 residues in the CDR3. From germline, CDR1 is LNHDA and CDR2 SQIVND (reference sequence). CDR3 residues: CASRRPNTGELFF. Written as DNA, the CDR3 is TGTGCCAGCCGTCGTCCGAACACCGGGGAGCTGTTTTTT.

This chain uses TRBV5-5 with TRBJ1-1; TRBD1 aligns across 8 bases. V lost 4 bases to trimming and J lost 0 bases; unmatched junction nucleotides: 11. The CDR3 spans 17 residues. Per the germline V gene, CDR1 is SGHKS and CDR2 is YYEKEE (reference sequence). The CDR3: CASSPKTGALMNTEAFF. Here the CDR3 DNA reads TGTGCCAGCAGCCCAAAGACAGGGGCCCTTATGAACACTGAAGCTTTCTTT.

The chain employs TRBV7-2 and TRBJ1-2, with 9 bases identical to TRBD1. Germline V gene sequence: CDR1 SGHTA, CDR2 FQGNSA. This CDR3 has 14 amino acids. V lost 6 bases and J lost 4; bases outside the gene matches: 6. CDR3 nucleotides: TGTGCCAGCAGGCCCGGGACAGGGTTCTATGGCTACACCTTC. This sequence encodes CASRPGTGFYGYTF.

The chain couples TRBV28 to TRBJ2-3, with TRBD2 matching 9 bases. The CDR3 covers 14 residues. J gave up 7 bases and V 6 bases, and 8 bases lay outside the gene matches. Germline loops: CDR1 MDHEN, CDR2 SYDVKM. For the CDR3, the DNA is TGTGCCAGCAGCGCGGGGGGGGTGGTAAATACGCAGTATTTT. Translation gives CASSAGGVVNTQYF.

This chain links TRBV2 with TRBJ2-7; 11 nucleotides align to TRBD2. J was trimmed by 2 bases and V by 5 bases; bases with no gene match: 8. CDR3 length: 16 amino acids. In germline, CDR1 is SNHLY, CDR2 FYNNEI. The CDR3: CASSHTGTSGTYEQYF. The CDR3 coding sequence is TGTGCCAGCAGTCACACCGGGACTAGCGGAACCTACGAGCAGTACTTC. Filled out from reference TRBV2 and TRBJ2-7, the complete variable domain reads EPEVTQTPSHQVTQMGQEVILRCVPISNHLYFYWYRQILGQKVEFLVSFYNNEISEKSEIFDDQFSVERPDGSNFTLKIRSTKLEDSAMYFCASSHTGTSGTYEQYFGPGTRLTVT.

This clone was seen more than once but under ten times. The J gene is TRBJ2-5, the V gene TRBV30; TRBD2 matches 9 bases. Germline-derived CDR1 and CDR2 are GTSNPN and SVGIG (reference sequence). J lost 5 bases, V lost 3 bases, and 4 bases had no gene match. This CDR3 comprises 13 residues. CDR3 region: CAWRAGGMETQYF. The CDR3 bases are TGTGCCTGGAGGGCGGGAGGGATGGAGACCCAGTACTTC.

The CDR3, as DNA: TGTGCCAGCAGTCGCGGACAGGCGAGATACAATGAGCAGTTCTTC. Translation: CASSRGQARYNEQFF. The V call is TRBV6-5, the J call TRBJ2-1; 7 nucleotides agree with TRBD1. From germline, CDR1 is MNHEY and CDR2 SVGAGI. The ends lost 5 bases at V and 4 bases at J; junction bases unmatched: 8. The CDR3 sequence is 15 residues long.

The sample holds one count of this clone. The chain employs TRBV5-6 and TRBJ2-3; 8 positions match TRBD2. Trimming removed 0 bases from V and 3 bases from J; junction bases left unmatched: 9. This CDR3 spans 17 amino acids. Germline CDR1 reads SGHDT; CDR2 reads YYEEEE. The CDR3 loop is CASSLGGLADGTDTQYF. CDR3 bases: TGTGCCAGCAGCTTGGGCGGACTAGCCGATGGGACAGATACGCAGTATTTT. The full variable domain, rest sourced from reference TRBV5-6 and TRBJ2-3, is DAGVTQSPTHLIKTRGQQVTLRCSPKSGHDTVSWYQQALGQGPQFIFQYYEEEERQRGNFPDRFSGHQFPNYSSELNVNALLLGDSALYLCASSLGGLADGTDTQYFGPGTRLTVL.

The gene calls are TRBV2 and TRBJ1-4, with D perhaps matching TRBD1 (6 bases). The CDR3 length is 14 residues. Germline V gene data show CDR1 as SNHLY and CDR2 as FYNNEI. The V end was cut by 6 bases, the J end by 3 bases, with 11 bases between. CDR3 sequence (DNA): TGTGCCAGCAGCACCAGGGGTCCTAATGAAAAACTGTTTTTT. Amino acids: CASSTRGPNEKLFF.

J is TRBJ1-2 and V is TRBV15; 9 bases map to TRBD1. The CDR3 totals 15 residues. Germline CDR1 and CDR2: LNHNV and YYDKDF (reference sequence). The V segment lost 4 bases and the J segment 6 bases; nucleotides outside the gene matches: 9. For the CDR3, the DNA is TGTGCCACCAGCACCACAGGGGGCGTCCCTGATGGCTACACCTTC. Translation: CATSTTGGVPDGYTF.

DNA for the CDR3: TGTGCCAGCAGTAAATCGGGACTAGCGTGGCCTAATGAGCAGTTCTTC. Protein product: CASSKSGLAWPNEQFF. This chain links TRBV28 with TRBJ2-1; TRBD2 matches at 10 bases. The CDR3 covers 16 residues. V trimming: 5 bases; J trimming: 7 bases; junction bases outside the gene matches: 11. The germline gives CDR1 MDHEN, CDR2 SYDVKM.

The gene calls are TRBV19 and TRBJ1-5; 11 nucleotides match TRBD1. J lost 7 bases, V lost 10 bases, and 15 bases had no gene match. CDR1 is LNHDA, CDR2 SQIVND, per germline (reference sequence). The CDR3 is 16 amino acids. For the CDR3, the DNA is TGTGCCATATCCCCGTTAGGACAGGGGGCGAGGCAGCCCCAGCATTTT. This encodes CAISPLGQGARQPQHF.

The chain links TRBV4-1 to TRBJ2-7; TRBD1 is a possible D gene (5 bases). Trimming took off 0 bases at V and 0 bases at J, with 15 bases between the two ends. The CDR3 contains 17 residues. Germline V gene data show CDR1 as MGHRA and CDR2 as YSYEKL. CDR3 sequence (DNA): TGCGCCAGCAGCCAAGATCCCCGTGGCAGGGCCTCCTACGAGCAGTACTTC. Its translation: CASSQDPRGRASYEQYF.

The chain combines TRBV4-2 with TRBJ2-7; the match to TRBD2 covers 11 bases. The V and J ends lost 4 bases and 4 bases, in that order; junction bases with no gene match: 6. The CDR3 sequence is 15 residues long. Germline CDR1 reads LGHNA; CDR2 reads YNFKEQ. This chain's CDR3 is CASSLMLAGGYEQYF. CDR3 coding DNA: TGTGCCAGCAGCCTAATGCTAGCGGGAGGTTACGAGCAGTACTTC.